These 21 T cell receptor beta chains came from one sample sequenced in a study of human T cells and chemical hapten exposure. Described time point: pre-sensitization, week 0. Described treatment: therapeutic diphenylcyclopropenone sensitization with weekly scalp DPC. TCRdb independently ran MiXCR on the RACE reads; one entry per CDR3 protein. The sample consists of about 180,000 distinct CDR3 sequences, roughly 30% of them appearing once. The sample in question was whole blood, obtained in connection with sensitization to the hapten diphenylcyclopropenone (DPC). These receptors originate from a woman younger than 45 with alopecia areata. Some clones in this sample may be carry-over from other donors' samples.

This chain connects TRBV18 to TRBJ1-1; D call uncertain. This CDR3 contains 13 residues. CDR1 and CDR2 (germline): KGHSH, LQKENI. The V end lost 6 bases, the J end lost 2 bases, and 10 bases lay between the germline ends. The CDR3 nucleotides read TGTGCCAGCTCCCGGGAGAGAAACACTGAAGCTTTCTTT. Its protein is CASSRERNTEAFF.

A few counts support this clonotype. The V gene is TRBV6-1, the J gene TRBJ1-6; D unresolved. Germline CDR1 and CDR2: MNHNS and SASEGT. CDR3 length: 14 residues. The germline V and J ends were trimmed by 7 bases and 6 bases, with 13 bases remaining between them. As DNA, the CDR3 is TGTGCCAGCAACACGAGGTCGTTTAATTCACCCCTCCACTTT. This translates into CASNTRSFNSPLHF.

The gene calls are TRBV9 and TRBJ2-7; the D call may be TRBD1 or TRBD2 (6 bases each). This CDR3 is built from 16 residues. Per germline, CDR1 SGDLS and CDR2 YYNGEE. The ends were cut back, 0 bases at V and 5 bases at J, with 18 bases in the middle. CDR3 nucleotide sequence: TGTGCCAGCAGCGTAGCTTCTGGGGGGCTCGACGACGAGCAGTACTTC. Protein sequence: CASSVASGGLDDEQYF.

The chain joins TRBV2 to TRBJ2-5, with 9 bases lining up with TRBD2. CDR1 and CDR2 (germline): SNHLY, FYNNEI. The ends lost 5 bases at V and 0 bases at J; junction bases unmatched: 4. The CDR3 has 15 amino acids. CDR3 nucleotides: TGTGCCAGCAGTCAAGGCGGGGGGGACCAAGAGACCCAGTACTTC. This codes for CASSQGGGDQETQYF.

The chain employs TRBV24-1 and TRBJ1-2; tentatively, D is TRBD1 (6 bases). Trimming took 5 bases from V and 4 from J, leaving 10 bases between them. This CDR3 contains 13 residues. The germline gives CDR1 KGHDR, CDR2 SFDVKD. The CDR3 DNA sequence: TGTGCCACCAGTGGTGGGGGCGGCTATGGCTACACCTTC. Translated: CATSGGGGYGYTF.

The table lists this clonotype with a few counts. The CDR3 loop reads CAINSSGPLGEPQHF. The CDR3 coding sequence is TGTGCCATCAATTCAAGCGGGCCCCTAGGGGAGCCCCAGCATTTT. The rearrangement links TRBV10-3 to TRBJ1-5; TRBD1 is a possible D gene (5 bases). This CDR3 region has 15 residues. V lost 7 bases and J 8 bases, leaving 21 bases between the germline ends. Germline V gene sequence: CDR1 ENHRY, CDR2 SYGVKD.

This clonotype showed up just a few times. The chain employs TRBV4-1 and TRBJ2-3; no reliable D call. CDR3 length equals 14 residues. The V and J ends lost 5 bases and 1 base respectively, with 10 bases between them. Germline CDR1 MGHRA, CDR2 YSYEKL. CDR3: CASSELSRTDTQYF. DNA of the CDR3: TGCGCCAGCAGCGAGTTGAGTCGCACAGATACGCAGTATTTT.

This clonotype turned up a few times. This chain joins TRBV4-2 and TRBJ1-4; tentative D call: TRBD1 (6 bases). The ends were cut back, 3 bases at V and 3 bases at J, with 11 bases in the middle. The CDR3 spans 15 residues. The germline V gene has CDR1 LGHNA and CDR2 YNFKEQ. CDR3 DNA: TGTGCCAGCAGCCATCCTCAGGGGTCTAATGAAAAACTGTTTTTT. This codes for CASSHPQGSNEKLFF.

The rearrangement uses TRBV15 and TRBJ1-4, with D perhaps matching TRBD1 (5 bases). The length of the CDR3 is 15 residues. The germline CDR1 and CDR2 sequences are LNHNV and YYDKDF (reference sequence). V lost 5 bases, J lost 5 bases, and 15 bases lay in between. CDR3: CATSGWTRTNEKLFF. In DNA form, the CDR3 reads TGTGCCACCAGCGGCTGGACAAGGACAAATGAAAAACTGTTTTTT.

V and J are TRBV9 and TRBJ1-5, with D maybe TRBD1 (6 bases). Germline loops: CDR1 SGDLS, CDR2 YYNGEE. CDR3 length equals 14 residues. Trimming cost V 2 bases and J 4 bases, with 10 bases left between them. Here the CDR3 reads CASSVDSLNQPQHF. CDR3 nucleotide sequence: TGTGCCAGCAGCGTGGACAGCCTAAATCAGCCCCAGCATTTT.

This clonotype was recorded a few times. The chain recombines TRBV29-1 with TRBJ2-1, with 8 positions matching TRBD2. Trimming cost V 3 bases and J 3 bases; bases outside gene matches: 10. Germline V lookup: CDR1 SQVTM, CDR2 ANQGSEA. CDR3 length equals 16 residues. In nucleotides, the CDR3 is TGCAGCGTTGAGCCCCTGAGCGGGAGAAGCTACAATGAGCAGTTCTTC. It is translated as CSVEPLSGRSYNEQFF.

This chain connects TRBV6-4 to TRBJ1-1, with 7 bases matching TRBD1. Germline loops: CDR1 MRHNA, CDR2 SNTAGT. The CDR3 is 16 residues long. The ends lost 6 bases at V and 1 base at J; junction bases unmatched: 11. The CDR3 protein is CASRQDRAVGNTEAFF. CDR3 bases: TGTGCCAGCAGACAAGACAGGGCTGTGGGGAACACTGAAGCTTTCTTT.

The chain carries TRBV5-5 and TRBJ2-3, with 14 bases lining up with TRBD2. This CDR3 contains 15 residues. V shed 0 bases and J 6 bases; nucleotides not matched to a gene: 0. The germline V gene has CDR1 SGHKS and CDR2 YYEKEE (reference sequence). CDR3: CASSLGTSGGDTQYF. CDR3 nucleotide sequence: TGTGCCAGCAGCTTGGGGACTAGCGGGGGGGATACGCAGTATTTT.

This chain joins TRBV6-2 or TRBV6-3 and TRBJ2-7, with a tentative D call TRBD1 (6 bases). The V and J ends lost 6 bases and 3 bases respectively, with 15 bases between them. The germline CDR1 and CDR2 sequences are MNHEY and SVGEGT. This CDR3 has 14 amino acids. CDR3 bases: TGTGCCAGCAGCCGGGACAAAAGCCACTACGAGCAGTACTTC. Translation: CASSRDKSHYEQYF.

Of note for this clonotype: The junction differs from germline at one of its ends, possibly a read error. This chain connects TRBV5-4 to TRBJ2-3, with D possibly TRBD1 on 6 matching bases. CDR3 length: 20 residues. Germline lookup yields CDR1 SGHNT and CDR2 YYREEE (reference sequence). Here the CDR3 DNA reads TGTGCCAGCAGCTTCCCAGCAGGAAGCGAGGGTTTTCGGGACACAGATACGAAGTATTTT. Amino acid sequence: CASSFPAGSEGFRDTDTKYF. The complete variable domain, with remaining parts taken from reference TRBV5-4 and TRBJ2-3, reads ETGVTQSPTHLIKTRGQQVTLRCSSQSGHNTVSWYQQALGQGPQFIFQYYREEENGRGNFPPRFSGLQFPNYSSELNVNALELDDSALYLCASSFPAGSEGFRDTDTKYFGPGTRLTVL.

This chain links TRBV5-1 with TRBJ2-7; D may match TRBD1 or TRBD2 (5 bases each). V lost 4 bases and J lost 0, with 14 bases in between. The CDR3 consists of 15 residues. Germline CDR1 reads SGHRS; CDR2 reads YFSETQ. The CDR3 is CASSSGTVSSYEQYF. CDR3 in DNA: TGCGCCAGCAGCAGTGGGACGGTAAGCTCCTACGAGCAGTACTTC.

The chain has TRBV20-1 and TRBJ2-3; D may be TRBD1 (5 bases). Per germline, CDR1 DFQATT and CDR2 SNEGSKA (reference sequence). This CDR3 contains 14 residues. Trimming removed 2 bases from V and 0 bases from J, with 9 bases in between. Here the CDR3 DNA reads TGCAGTGCTAGAAGACAGACTAGCACAGATACGCAGTATTTT. Protein product: CSARRQTSTDTQYF.

The chain couples TRBV7-2 to TRBJ1-1, with D possibly being TRBD1 (5 bases). CDR1 and CDR2 from the germline V gene are SGHTA and FQGNSA. The CDR3 runs 15 residues. V shed 4 bases and J shed 3 bases, with 15 bases lying between them. The CDR3 bases are TGTGCCAGCAGCTCCCGGGGCTCAGTCTACACTGAAGCTTTCTTT. Its protein is CASSSRGSVYTEAFF.

The chain joins TRBV5-1 to TRBJ2-7; D gene ambiguous. CDR3 length equals 16 residues. Trimming stripped 4 bases from V and 0 bases from J, with 17 bases between. In germline, CDR1 is SGHRS, CDR2 YFSETQ. The CDR3 DNA reads TGCGCCAGCAGCACAGATGGACGGCGAAGCTCCTACGAGCAGTACTTC. It codes for CASSTDGRRSSYEQYF.

The sample holds a few counts of this clonotype. The CDR3 DNA reads TGTGCCTGGAGTGTAAATGGACAAGGAGAGACCCAGTACTTC. This sequence encodes CAWSVNGQGETQYF. The rearrangement links TRBV30 to TRBJ2-5; D may be TRBD1 (5 bases). The germline V gene has CDR1 GTSNPN and CDR2 SVGIG (reference sequence). The V end was cut by 0 bases, the J end by 4 bases, with 12 bases between. The CDR3 consists of 14 residues.

This clonotype was found a few times. The chain is built from TRBV10-3 and TRBJ1-5, with TRBD1 matching over 10 bases. Trimming cost V 10 bases and J 5 bases; bases outside gene matches: 2. Germline lookup yields CDR1 ENHRY and CDR2 SYGVKD. There are 12 residues in the CDR3. The CDR3 sequence: CATGTGDQPQHF. Here the CDR3 DNA reads TGTGCCACCGGGACAGGGGATCAGCCCCAGCATTTT.